The clone carrying this T cell receptor beta chain has ten or more counts. Antigen specificity is unknown. Documented time point: newly diagnosed GD, antithyroid drugs for less than 3 months. TCR sequences were obtained from RNA taken from PBMCs. An endocrinology department located in Xi'an, China, was where the patients came from. Through Arm-PCR of CDR3 regions and iRepertoire HTBI primers, TCR beta libraries were built. TCRdb used MiXCR to reprocess the multiplex PCR reads, holding one entry per CDR3 protein. This table holds 350,000 to 400,000 distinct CDR3 sequences, about a sixth found once. The data were obtained in a study of regulatory T cells in long-lasting Graves disease. Notes on the study in general: Repertoires from persistent disease leaned toward TRBV28, TRBJ1-2 and TRBJ2-5.

The CDR3 length is 18 residues. Trimming stripped 3 bases from V and 1 base from J, with 21 bases between. In germline, CDR1 is LGHNT, CDR2 FRNRAP. The sequenced sample was peripheral blood mononuclear cells (PBMCs), obtained at new diagnosis, from a patient treated with antithyroid drugs. The clonotype comes from a female donor with Graves disease. The chain couples TRBV12-5 to TRBJ1-1, with D perhaps matching TRBD1 (5 bases). As DNA, the CDR3 is TGTGCTAGTGGTTTCGGGAGTTCTGGGGGTTGGGAGAACACTGAAGCTTTCTTT. Amino acid sequence: CASGFGSSGGWENTEAFF.